These 26 T cell receptor beta chains were all obtained from the same sample, sequenced in a study of T-cell reconstitution after alpha-beta-depleted transplantation in children. TCRbeta library preparation incorporated unique molecular identifiers. MiXCR, run by TCRdb on the PCR reads, gives a single entry per CDR3 protein. The sample records approximately 350,000 distinct CDR3 sequences, over 9% being singletons. Sequences were derived from PBMCs from the stem cell graft donor, sampled from the stem cell graft. Receptor source: a human donor who donated a stem cell graft to a child with acute lymphoblastic leukemia.

This clonotype was picked up a small number of times. The chain carries TRBV20-1 and TRBJ2-7, with TRBD2 matching over 8 bases. From germline, CDR1 is DFQATT and CDR2 SNEGSKA (reference sequence). V shed 6 bases and J 0 bases; nucleotides not matched to a gene: 13. The CDR3 covers 16 residues. The CDR3 bases are TGCAGTGCCCGATTGGCGATAGCGGGGCTCTCCTACGAGCAGTACTTC. It yields the protein CSARLAIAGLSYEQYF.

This clonotype was picked up a small number of times. V is TRBV5-1 and J is TRBJ2-2; TRBD2 matches at 10 bases. V lost 0 bases to trimming and J lost 4 bases; unmatched junction nucleotides: 9. The CDR3 length is 18 residues. Per the germline V gene, CDR1 is SGHRS and CDR2 is YFSETQ. The CDR3 DNA reads as TGCGCCAGCAGCTTGGCTAGCGGGAGCAACCTGGGCACCGGGGAGCTGTTTTTT. Amino acid sequence: CASSLASGSNLGTGELFF.

The chain combines TRBV6-1 with TRBJ2-3; 8 bases fit TRBD1. The CDR3 is 17 residues long. Unmatched junction bases numbered 15, after V lost 5 bases and J lost 5 bases. CDR1 is MNHNS and CDR2 is SASEGT in the germline V gene. The CDR3 DNA is TGTGCCAGCAGTCGGGACAGGCCACATACGCGCGGAGATACGCAGTATTTT. Translating gives CASSRDRPHTRGDTQYF.

The rearrangement uses TRBV12-3 or TRBV12-4 and TRBJ1-1; D ambiguous. The CDR3 has 16 residues. V was clipped by 0 bases and J by 3 bases, with 14 bases between them. The CDR3 protein is CASSLARWTGDTEAFF. The CDR3 nucleotides read TGTGCCAGCAGTTTAGCTCGGTGGACCGGGGACACTGAAGCTTTCTTT.

V and J are TRBV7-2 and TRBJ1-4; 10 bases are a match to TRBD1. The CDR3 covers 17 residues. Germline V lookup: CDR1 SGHTA, CDR2 FQGNSA. The J segment lost 8 bases and the V segment lost 5 bases, leaving 14 bases of the junction unmatched. The CDR3 DNA is TGTGCCAGCAGCAGATACCCACCGGGACAGGGGAAAGAAAAACTGTTTTTT. Amino acid sequence: CASSRYPPGQGKEKLFF.

V is TRBV10-3 and J is TRBJ2-7, with D perhaps matching TRBD1 (6 bases). V dropped 6 bases and J dropped 4 bases, with 13 bases sitting between them. Germline CDR1 reads ENHRY; CDR2 reads SYGVKD. The CDR3 totals 13 residues. CDR3 protein: CAISTMTGYEQYF. The DNA for the CDR3 is TGTGCCATCAGCACTATGACAGGATACGAGCAGTACTTC.

The chain combines TRBV5-5 with TRBJ1-1, with D maybe TRBD1 (5 bases). Germline V lookup: CDR1 SGHKS, CDR2 YYEKEE (reference sequence). V was trimmed by 2 bases and J by 6 bases, leaving 17 bases between them. The CDR3 extends over 15 amino acids. CDR3 loop: CASSFRHPEGAEAFF. The CDR3 DNA reads TGTGCCAGCAGCTTCCGACACCCCGAAGGGGCTGAAGCTTTCTTT.

This clonotype has ten or more counts. V is TRBV5-6 and J is TRBJ2-1, with TRBD2 as a possible D gene (6 bases). Germline lookup yields CDR1 SGHDT and CDR2 YYEEEE. The CDR3 contains 15 residues. The ends were cut back, 1 base at V and 9 bases at J, with 17 bases in the middle. CDR3 residues: CASSLNGGNSPEQFF. The DNA of the CDR3 is TGTGCCAGCAGCTTGAATGGCGGGAATAGCCCTGAGCAGTTCTTC.

CDR3 coding DNA: TGTGCCAGCACCCTAATGGGACGGATAGGCGAGTGGAACACTGAAGCTTTCTTT. Its protein product is CASTLMGRIGEWNTEAFF. The chain recombines TRBV6-2 or TRBV6-3 with TRBJ1-1; TRBD1 is a possible D gene (5 bases). This CDR3 region has 18 residues. Per germline, CDR1 MNHEY and CDR2 SVGEGT. Between the trimmed V and J ends, which lost 7 bases and 1 base, there was a span of 25 bases.

The sample holds a few counts of this clonotype. CDR3 nucleotides: TGTGCCAGCAGTCCACGGACAGGAGGAAGCTATGGCTACACCTTC. Translation: CASSPRTGGSYGYTF. The chain has TRBV27 and TRBJ1-2, with TRBD1 identical over 7 bases. V shed 5 bases and J 4 bases; nucleotides not matched to a gene: 10. The CDR3 is 15 amino acids. Germline assignment: CDR1 MNHEY and CDR2 SMNVEV (reference sequence).

The chain is built from TRBV6-2 or TRBV6-3 and TRBJ1-1, with D possibly TRBD1 on 5 matching bases. Germline V gene sequence: CDR1 MNHEY, CDR2 SVGEGT. Between the trimmed V and J ends, which lost 6 bases and 1 base, there was a span of 12 bases. The CDR3 spans 14 residues. For the CDR3, the DNA is TGTGCCAGCAGCAGCCCGGGGCCGAACACTGAAGCTTTCTTT. This translates into CASSSPGPNTEAFF.

The chain uses TRBV24-1 and TRBJ2-2, with D perhaps matching TRBD2 (6 bases). The germline V gene has CDR1 KGHDR and CDR2 SFDVKD. This CDR3 region has 16 residues. Trimming removed 9 bases at V and 2 bases at J, with 18 bases between. The CDR3 DNA reads TGTGCCACCGGAGGGCGAGCGCTACTAAACACCGGGGAGCTGTTTTTT. Translated: CATGGRALLNTGELFF.

There are a few counts of this clonotype. The rearrangement joins TRBV4-1 to TRBJ2-2; 7 bases align to TRBD1. Trimming took 2 bases from V and 8 from J; bases not matched to a gene: 8. The germline gives CDR1 MGHRA, CDR2 YSYEKL. The CDR3 extends over 15 amino acids. CDR3 residues: CASSQPTGVEGELFF. The CDR3 region has the DNA TGCGCCAGCAGCCAACCTACAGGGGTGGAAGGGGAGCTGTTTTTT.

The chain is built from TRBV12-5 and TRBJ2-3; TRBD2 matches 7 bases. This CDR3 comprises 16 residues. Losses at the gene ends were 2 bases for V and 4 bases for J; bases not matched to a gene: 9. The germline gives CDR1 LGHNT, CDR2 FRNRAP. In DNA form, the CDR3 reads TGTGCTAGTGGTTTGCAATATCGGGGAGGGTCAGATACGCAGTATTTT. Translation gives CASGLQYRGGSDTQYF.

This rearrangement joins TRBV5-6 to TRBJ1-5; the D gene is possibly TRBD1 (5 bases). The ends were cut back, 3 bases at V and 7 bases at J, with 14 bases in the middle. Germline assignment: CDR1 SGHDT and CDR2 YYEEEE. The CDR3 loop spans 14 amino acids. CDR3 sequence: CASSSSGGGQPQHF. The CDR3, as DNA: TGTGCCAGCAGCTCTTCCGGGGGAGGACAGCCCCAGCATTTT. The full variable domain, completed using reference TRBV5-6 and TRBJ1-5, is DAGVTQSPTHLIKTRGQQVTLRCSPKSGHDTVSWYQQALGQGPQFIFQYYEEEERQRGNFPDRFSGHQFPNYSSELNVNALLLGDSALYLCASSSSGGGQPQHFGDGTRLSIL.

This clonotype was detected ten times or more. The chain is built from TRBV10-3 and TRBJ2-3; 10 nucleotides match TRBD2. Germline V gives CDR1 ENHRY, CDR2 SYGVKD. Unmatched junction bases numbered 3, after V lost 3 bases and J lost 0 bases. The CDR3 has 16 residues. The CDR3 bases are TGTGCCATCAGTGAAGCGACTAGCGGGAGCACAGATACGCAGTATTTT. Encoded protein: CAISEATSGSTDTQYF.

The chain is built from TRBV12-3 or TRBV12-4 and TRBJ1-1, with D possibly TRBD1 on 6 matching bases. The V and J ends lost 7 bases and 6 bases respectively, with 24 bases between them. The CDR3 extends over 16 amino acids. CDR3 sequence: CASIMGGRQGASEAFF. In DNA, the CDR3 is TGTGCCAGCATCATGGGGGGGCGGCAGGGAGCGTCTGAAGCTTTCTTT.

This clonotype turned up a few times. The germline gene is not matched at one end of the junction; a read error may be the cause. This rearrangement joins TRBV20-1 to TRBJ2-7, with D maybe TRBD1 (5 bases). The CDR3 loop spans 13 amino acids. Germline CDR1 is DFQATT and CDR2 is SNEGSKA (reference sequence). CDR3 protein: CSATTVNSYEQYF. CDR3 sequence (DNA): TGCAGTGCAACGACAGTAAACTCCTATGAGCAGTACTTC.

This rearrangement joins TRBV29-1 to TRBJ2-6; D remains ambiguous. The germline CDR1 and CDR2 sequences are SQVTM and ANQGSEA. The CDR3 sequence is 12 residues long. With 4 bases removed from V and 0 bases from J, the gap between germline ends came to 1 base. The DNA of the CDR3 is TGCAGCGTTGCCTCTGGGGCCAACGTCCTGACTTTC. Its protein product is CSVASGANVLTF.

This clonotype was picked up a small number of times. The CDR3 loop is CASKVSGTDTQYF. Here the CDR3 DNA reads TGTGCCAGCAAGGTGTCGGGCACAGATACGCAGTATTTT. The rearrangement uses TRBV6-1 and TRBJ2-3; D remains ambiguous. The CDR3 is 13 residues long. Germline loops: CDR1 MNHNS, CDR2 SASEGT. With 7 bases removed from V and 1 base from J, the gap between germline ends came to 9 bases.

This clonotype occurred a few times. The V call is TRBV4-2, the J call TRBJ2-3; D is unclear. With 1 base removed from V and 0 bases from J, the gap between germline ends came to 11 bases. Germline V gene sequence: CDR1 LGHNA, CDR2 YNFKEQ. The CDR3 runs to 16 residues. CDR3 in amino acids: CASSQGVGGSTDTQYF. The CDR3 DNA is TGTGCCAGCAGCCAAGGAGTGGGCGGTAGCACAGATACGCAGTATTTT.

The V gene is TRBV12-3 or TRBV12-4, the J gene TRBJ1-5; 12 positions agree with TRBD1. CDR3 size: 16 residues. The V gene end was trimmed by 5 bases and the J gene end by 4 bases; junction bases not matched to a gene: 6. This chain's CDR3 is CASSPGTGGSNQPQHF. The CDR3 DNA reads as TGTGCCAGCAGTCCCGGGACAGGGGGCAGTAATCAGCCCCAGCATTTT.

This clonotype has just a few counts. The genes are TRBV27 and TRBJ1-2; D is possibly TRBD1 (5 bases). The germline V gene encodes CDR1 MNHEY and CDR2 SMNVEV (reference sequence). The CDR3 consists of 12 residues. V gave up 8 bases and J gave up 0 bases, with 7 bases separating them. The CDR3 DNA reads TGTGCCAGCGCCAGGGCTAACTATGGCTACACCTTC. Translated, it gives CASARANYGYTF.

V and J are TRBV7-9 and TRBJ1-4; D gene unclear. The CDR3 is 13 amino acids. V lost 0 bases, J lost 8 bases, and 7 bases lay in between. Germline lookup yields CDR1 SEHNR and CDR2 FQNEAQ (reference sequence). In nucleotides, the CDR3 is TGTGCCAGCAGCTTAGCGGCAGTGGAAAAACTGTTTTTT. Encoded protein: CASSLAAVEKLFF.

The chain carries TRBV7-6 and TRBJ2-7; D is unresolved. CDR1 is SGHVS and CDR2 is FNYEAQ in the germline V gene. V gave up 5 bases and J gave up 0 bases, with 20 bases separating them. The CDR3 length is 17 residues. In DNA form, the CDR3 reads TGTGCCAGCAGCAATCAACCTGCCGGCCTGAGCTCCTACGAGCAGTACTTC. Protein product: CASSNQPAGLSSYEQYF.

This chain links TRBV15 with TRBJ2-7; D may correspond to TRBD1 or TRBD2 (5 bases each). The CDR3 runs to 15 residues. V lost 0 bases and J lost 1, with 10 bases in between. CDR1 and CDR2 (germline): LNHNV, YYDKDF (reference sequence). CDR3 region: CATSRDGTQSYEQYF. CDR3 in DNA: TGTGCCACCAGCAGAGACGGGACGCAATCCTACGAGCAGTACTTC.